This T cell receptor (beta chain) comes out of a study of CD8+ T cells in alopecia areata. Study-wide background: Treatment comprised oral tofacitinib, 5 to 10 mg twice daily, in treated patients. Study-level points and caveats: Scalp lesions, especially in alopecia totalis/universalis, had higher clonality than normal scalp. Scalp sequencing also captures normal skin's resident alphabeta T cells. There was only one nonresponder, so it was unclear how baseline CD8+ expansion relates to response.

CDR3 length: 13 amino acids. The V gene's germline CDR1 is LGHNA and CDR2 YSLEER. Deletions cut 0 bases from V and 2 bases from J, with 4 bases between. In the case of this clone: Antigen specificity is unknown.

Described treatment: oral pan-JAK inhibitor, 5-10 mg twice daily. Reverse transcription of extracted RNA yielded cDNA, which provided the sequencing template. The repertoire was sequenced with immunoSEQ multiplex PCR; TCRdb's copy has only in-frame clones and lacks some. The sample shows about 210,000 clones, more than 45% of them seen only once. The TCR originated in a human donor with alopecia areata. The specimen was CD4+ T cells sorted from blood, collected at week 4, from a patient treated with tofacitinib. This rearrangement joins TRBV4-3 to TRBJ1-1; D unresolved. CDR3 protein: CASSQDSNTEAFF. The CDR3 region has the DNA TGCGCCAGCAGCCAAGATAGTAACACTGAAGCTTTCTTT.